These 28 T cell receptor beta chains share one sample of origin, sequenced in a study of T cells in Graves' hyperthyroidism and ophthalmopathy (dated by TCRdb to between 2018 and 2020). Library construction relied on multiplex PCR. Instrument on record: Illumina HiSeq 2000. The TCR beta CDR3 regions were amplified from the RNA transcripts. For the first round of RT-PCR on the TCR CDR3, the HTBI primer set was used together with the Qiagen OneStep RT-PCR kit. TCRdb applied fastp at Q25 and MiXCR to the public reads, then kept only in-frame beta chains. All rows with the same CDR3 protein become a single entry with the most common DNA and genes. This sample is represented by 620,000 or so distinct CDR3 sequences; around 15% of them were singletons. In total, the top ten clones hold approximately 13% of the sample. The sample taken for sequencing was blood. The receptors originated from a woman between 45 and 65 years old with Graves' ophthalmopathy.

The V and J genes are TRBV4-3 and TRBJ2-7; D is unclear. The germline V gene has CDR1 LGHNA and CDR2 YSLEER. CDR3 length: 15 residues. Trimming shortened V by 1 base and J by 0 bases, and 10 bases separated the two germline ends. The CDR3 nucleotides read TGCGCCAGCAGCCAAGGATCCGGGCCCTCCTACGAGCAGTACTTC. It codes for CASSQGSGPSYEQYF.

This clonotype was counted many times. V and J are TRBV10-3 and TRBJ2-7; D is uncertain. The V end lost 5 bases, the J end lost 5 bases, and 19 bases lay between the germline ends. The CDR3 has 15 residues. Germline V gene data show CDR1 as ENHRY and CDR2 as SYGVKD. The CDR3 bases are TGTGCCATCAGTTTATCCCGGGTCTCAGTCGACGAGCAGTACTTC. This sequence encodes CAISLSRVSVDEQYF.

This sequence joins TRBV15 and TRBJ1-5; TRBD1 might be the D (6 bases). CDR1 and CDR2 from the germline V gene are LNHNV and YYDKDF (reference sequence). CDR3 length: 15 residues. Trimming stripped 3 bases from V and 6 bases from J, with 15 bases between. CDR3 sequence (DNA): TGTGCCACCAGCAGCGTCACAGGGAGGCGTCAGCCCCAGCATTTT. This codes for CATSSVTGRRQPQHF.

This clonotype came up a few times. The chain uses TRBV6-2 or TRBV6-3 and TRBJ1-1; possible D gene TRBD1, 5 bases. The germline V and J ends were trimmed by 5 bases and 6 bases, with 19 bases remaining between them. The CDR3 is made up of 15 amino acids. Germline V gives CDR1 MNHEY, CDR2 SVGEGT. The CDR3 nucleotides read TGTGCCAGCAGTCCGAGGGGACTGTCGAGTTCTGAAGCTTTCTTT. This encodes CASSPRGLSSSEAFF.

At least ten counts were recorded for this clonotype. The J gene is TRBJ2-1, the V gene TRBV4-2; TRBD2 matches 7 bases. Trimming took 1 base from V and 6 from J; bases not matched to a gene: 9. Per germline, CDR1 LGHNA and CDR2 YNFKEQ. This CDR3 is built from 16 residues. In DNA form, the CDR3 reads TGTGCCAGCAGCCAAGCTTTCGGCGGGAGTTCCAATGAGCAGTTCTTC. It yields the protein CASSQAFGGSSNEQFF.

In this sample, this clonotype turned up a few times. CDR3 protein: CASSVDGGSYNEQFF. The CDR3 nucleotides read TGTGCCAGCAGCGTAGATGGTGGCTCCTACAATGAGCAGTTCTTC. The chain links TRBV9 to TRBJ2-1; D is unclear. V was trimmed by 0 bases and J by 0 bases, leaving 7 bases between them. Germline V gene data show CDR1 as SGDLS and CDR2 as YYNGEE. This CDR3 spans 15 amino acids. The entire variable domain, with the rest obtained from reference TRBV9 and TRBJ2-1, is as follows: DSGVTQTPKHLITATGQRVTLRCSPRSGDLSVYWYQQSLDQGLQFLIQYYNGEERAKGNILERFSAQQFPDLHSELNLSSLELGDSALYFCASSVDGGSYNEQFFGPGTRLTVL.

This clonotype has a count of ten or more. V usage is TRBV11-2 and J usage is TRBJ2-1; 7 nucleotides align to TRBD1. The germline CDR1 and CDR2 sequences are SGHAT and FQNNGV. The CDR3 spans 16 residues. Trimming took 6 bases from V and 0 from J; bases not matched to a gene: 8. The CDR3 DNA is TGTGCCAGCAGTCGGACAGGTCAGAGCTCCTACAATGAGCAGTTCTTC. Translated: CASSRTGQSSYNEQFF.

This clonotype showed up just a few times. The chain employs TRBV11-3 and TRBJ2-5, with D maybe TRBD2 (5 bases). The CDR3 loop spans 19 amino acids. Trimming left V 1 base short and J 4 bases short, with 25 bases between. Germline V gene data show CDR1 as SGHNT and CDR2 as YENEEA. This CDR3 is CASSLGIFEGFGNVETQYF. As DNA, the CDR3 is TGTGCCAGCAGCTTAGGCATTTTTGAGGGATTCGGGAATGTAGAGACCCAGTACTTC.

The chain has TRBV6-1 and TRBJ2-4; the D gene is possibly TRBD1 (7 bases). V lost 6 bases and J 0 bases, leaving 21 bases between the germline ends. CDR3 length: 18 amino acids. Germline CDR1 MNHNS, CDR2 SASEGT. CDR3 nucleotide sequence: TGTGCCAGCAGACCACCGACAGGGAGGAATCTAGCCAAAAACATTCAGTACTTC. Its protein is CASRPPTGRNLAKNIQYF.

This clonotype showed up just once. The chain uses TRBV2 and TRBJ2-3; perhaps D is TRBD1 or TRBD2 (5 bases each). The CDR3 contains 14 residues. Germline V gene data show CDR1 as SNHLY and CDR2 as FYNNEI. With 4 bases removed from V and 6 bases from J, the gap between germline ends came to 14 bases. The CDR3: CASSGGPLPDTQYF. DNA for the CDR3: TGTGCCAGCAGTGGGGGACCCCTCCCGGATACGCAGTATTTT.

Many counts were recorded for this clonotype. J is TRBJ2-1 and V is TRBV5-1; 12 bases line up with TRBD2. Per the germline V gene, CDR1 is SGHRS and CDR2 is YFSETQ. The CDR3 extends over 14 amino acids. V gave up 4 bases and J gave up 8 bases; unmatched junction bases: 4. In DNA, the CDR3 is TGCGCCAGCAGCCTAGCGGGAGGGCGTGATGAGCAGTTCTTC. Translated: CASSLAGGRDEQFF.

The V call is TRBV5-6, the J call TRBJ2-5; TRBD2 matches at 14 bases. There are 16 residues in the CDR3. CDR1 is SGHDT and CDR2 is YYEEEE in the germline V gene. V lost 4 bases, J lost 4 bases, and 6 bases stayed unmatched. CDR3 DNA sequence: TGTGCCAGCAGCCCCTACGGGACTAGCGGGAGAGAGACCCAGTACTTC. Encoded protein: CASSPYGTSGRETQYF.

The chain employs TRBV14 and TRBJ2-7; 7 bases map to TRBD2. CDR1 and CDR2 (germline): SGHDN, FVKESK. CDR3 length: 17 amino acids. J gave up 6 bases and V 1 base, and 15 bases lay outside the gene matches. CDR3 protein: CASSQGRYGGGVGEQYF. The DNA of the CDR3 is TGTGCCAGCAGCCAAGGAAGATATGGGGGGGGAGTAGGCGAGCAGTACTTC.

This clonotype was observed a handful of times. The rearrangement joins TRBV12-5 to TRBJ2-2; D remains unclear. The CDR3 covers 15 residues. The V end was cut by 0 bases, the J end by 2 bases, with 7 bases between. The germline V gene encodes CDR1 LGHNT and CDR2 FRNRAP. The CDR3 protein is CASGLVLGNTGELFF. CDR3 nucleotides: TGTGCTAGTGGTTTGGTTCTGGGAAACACCGGGGAGCTGTTTTTT.

V and J are TRBV15 and TRBJ1-2; weak D call: TRBD1 (5 bases). Germline CDR1 LNHNV, CDR2 YYDKDF (reference sequence). The CDR3 has 15 amino acids. The V gene lost 0 bases and the J gene lost 4 bases, with 12 bases spanning the gap. This chain's CDR3 is CATSRDWGPSYGYTF. CDR3 sequence (DNA): TGTGCCACCAGCAGAGATTGGGGCCCTTCCTATGGCTACACCTTC.

In this sample, this clonotype turned up a few times. This chain connects TRBV6-1 to TRBJ2-7, with 7 nucleotides matching TRBD2. With 7 bases clipped from V and 9 bases from J, the junction kept 12 bases outside the gene matches. The CDR3 covers 13 residues. Germline loops: CDR1 MNHNS, CDR2 SASEGT. CDR3 DNA sequence: TGTGCCAGCACCCAATCGGGACTACTGGGGCAGTACTTC. Protein: CASTQSGLLGQYF.

This clonotype has a count of ten or more. This chain connects TRBV12-3 or TRBV12-4 to TRBJ2-4; TRBD2 aligns across 9 bases. V shed 1 base, J shed 4 bases, and the junction held 2 bases outside the gene matches. The CDR3 runs 15 residues. Written as DNA, the CDR3 is TGTGCCAGCAGTTTAGGCCTAGCGGGGAAAAACATTCAGTACTTC. It specifies CASSLGLAGKNIQYF.

This clonotype was recorded at least ten times. The chain employs TRBV7-8 and TRBJ2-1; 9 bases align to TRBD2. Germline assignment: CDR1 SGHVS and CDR2 FQNEAQ. After removal of 4 bases from V and 0 bases from J, the junction contained 4 bases not matched to a gene. The CDR3 runs 16 residues. The CDR3 region has the DNA TGTGCCAGCAGCTCCACTAGCGGGCGCTCCTACAATGAGCAGTTCTTC. It translates to CASSSTSGRSYNEQFF.

This clonotype was seen ten or more times. In nucleotides, the CDR3 is TGTGCCAGCTCACCAGGGGTAAGGGAGACCCAGTACTTC. Translation gives CASSPGVRETQYF. The chain recombines TRBV18 with TRBJ2-5; D is ambiguous. CDR3 length: 13 amino acids. Trimming removed 2 bases at V and 5 bases at J, with 9 bases between. Germline V gene lookup returns CDR1 KGHSH and CDR2 LQKENI.

The CDR3 sequence: CASRSPSGARNYGYTF. The CDR3, as DNA: TGTGCCAGCAGATCCCCTTCTGGGGCCCGGAACTATGGCTACACCTTC. This chain connects TRBV27 to TRBJ1-2; D possibly corresponds to TRBD1 (5 bases). This CDR3 contains 16 residues. CDR1 and CDR2 (germline): MNHEY, SMNVEV (reference sequence). V was trimmed by 6 bases and J by 2 bases, leaving 19 bases between them.

V gene TRBV4-1 combines with J gene TRBJ2-3; tentative D call: TRBD1 (5 bases). Germline CDR1 is MGHRA and CDR2 is YSYEKL. The length of the CDR3 is 16 residues. Trimming shortened V by 1 base and J by 0 bases, and 11 bases separated the two germline ends. The CDR3 region is CASSQGQSPSTDTQYF. The CDR3 bases are TGCGCCAGCAGCCAAGGACAGTCCCCTAGCACAGATACGCAGTATTTT.

This clonotype was observed many times. The V gene is TRBV2, the J gene TRBJ2-3; 8 bases are a match to TRBD2. The CDR3 loop spans 15 amino acids. J gave up 3 bases and V 6 bases, and 8 bases lay outside the gene matches. In germline, CDR1 is SNHLY, CDR2 FYNNEI. CDR3 nucleotides: TGTGCCAGCAGACGGGAGGGAGGTGGAACAGATACGCAGTATTTT. This sequence encodes CASRREGGGTDTQYF. The variable domain in full, with the rest retrieved from reference TRBV2 and TRBJ2-3, is EPEVTQTPSHQVTQMGQEVILRCVPISNHLYFYWYRQILGQKVEFLVSFYNNEISEKSEIFDDQFSVERPDGSNFTLKIRSTKLEDSAMYFCASRREGGGTDTQYFGPGTRLTVL.

This clonotype was observed at least ten times. This chain connects TRBV20-1 to TRBJ2-1; 14 bases line up with TRBD2. V trimming: 5 bases; J trimming: 5 bases; junction bases outside the gene matches: 17. This CDR3 comprises 19 residues. Germline CDR1 reads DFQATT; CDR2 reads SNEGSKA (reference sequence). CDR3 nucleotides: TGCAGTGCTCCATCCGGCGGGACTAGCGGGAGTCTTGGGAACAATGAGCAGTTCTTC. Protein product: CSAPSGGTSGSLGNNEQFF.

The sample holds many counts of this clonotype. This chain uses TRBV11-2 with TRBJ2-1, with D unresolved. The CDR3 totals 14 residues. V lost 8 bases, J lost 0 bases, and 11 bases lay in between. The germline V gene has CDR1 SGHAT and CDR2 FQNNGV. CDR3 sequence reads: CASGRSSSYNEQFF. The CDR3 coding sequence is TGTGCCAGCGGTAGGAGCAGCTCCTACAATGAGCAGTTCTTC.

In its sample, this clonotype was seen a few times. The chain recombines TRBV5-5 with TRBJ2-1; TRBD1 might be the D (6 bases). This CDR3 is 15 amino acids long. Trimming took 0 bases from V and 4 from J, leaving 11 bases between them. The germline V gene has CDR1 SGHKS and CDR2 YYEKEE (reference sequence). The chain's CDR3 is CASSLVDGQYNEQFF. The CDR3 coding sequence is TGTGCCAGCAGCTTGGTGGACGGACAGTACAATGAGCAGTTCTTC.

In this sample, this clonotype turned up a few times. This chain links TRBV7-9 with TRBJ2-5; D may be TRBD2 (5 bases). The V gene's germline CDR1 is SEHNR and CDR2 FQNEAQ (reference sequence). The V gene lost 5 bases and the J gene lost 4 bases, with 11 bases spanning the gap. CDR3 size: 13 residues. The CDR3 is CASSPPGSETQYF. In DNA form, the CDR3 reads TGTGCCAGCAGCCCTCCGGGGTCAGAGACCCAGTACTTC.

This clonotype was found many times. This chain connects TRBV2 to TRBJ2-3, with TRBD2 matching 14 bases. The CDR3 consists of 17 residues. The V segment lost 9 bases and the J segment 0 bases; nucleotides outside the gene matches: 8. CDR1 SNHLY and CDR2 FYNNEI come from the germline V gene. The CDR3 nucleotides are TGTGCCAGGCGAGGACTAGCGGGAGGTTCTAGCACAGATACGCAGTATTTT. This codes for CARRGLAGGSSTDTQYF.

The chain links TRBV28 to TRBJ1-3; D might be TRBD1 (6 bases). CDR1 is MDHEN, CDR2 SYDVKM, per germline. The CDR3 runs 16 residues. Trimming shortened V by 3 bases and J by 5 bases, and 17 bases separated the two germline ends. The CDR3 sequence: CASSFPGTTGRNTIYF. The CDR3 DNA follows: TGTGCCAGCAGTTTCCCAGGCACAACAGGGAGAAACACCATATATTTT.